These 5 T cell receptor beta chains were all obtained from the same sample, sequenced in a study of blood T cell repertoires in COVID-19. Sequenced by immunoSEQ multiplex PCR; TCRdb stores in-frame clones only, minus some. This sample has about 320,000 clones, with roughly 90% found just once. Sequenced input: PBMCs or T cells enriched from blood (not recorded which). All receptors come from a woman in her twenties or thirties who had been exposed to COVID-19.

The chain has TRBV5-1 and TRBJ1-2; D call uncertain. Germline CDR1 reads SGHRS; CDR2 reads YFSETQ. Trimming left V 2 bases short and J 3 bases short, with 14 bases between. This CDR3 is 15 amino acids long. The CDR3 loop reads CASSFGLAGDYGYTF. Written as DNA, the CDR3 is TGCGCCAGCAGCTTCGGTCTAGCCGGAGACTATGGCTACACCTTC.

The chain employs TRBV5-4 and TRBJ2-1, with 9 positions matching TRBD1. Trimming cost V 4 bases and J 10 bases; bases outside gene matches: 15. CDR1 SGHNT and CDR2 YYREEE come from the germline V gene (reference sequence). The CDR3 covers 16 residues. The CDR3 region is CASSPSGTGSLLEQFF. CDR3 bases: TGTGCCAGCAGCCCGTCTGGGACAGGGTCTTTATTAGAGCAGTTCTTC.

This clone was recorded a few times. The J gene is TRBJ2-2, the V gene TRBV5-6; D uncertain. CDR3 length: 13 amino acids. Trimming cost V 4 bases and J 4 bases, with 8 bases left between them. Germline values: CDR1 SGHDT, CDR2 YYEEEE. CDR3 bases: TGTGCCAGCAGCACGGTCCCCACCGGGGAGCTGTTTTTT. It yields the protein CASSTVPTGELFF.

This chain joins TRBV3-1 (or the pseudogene TRBV3-2) and TRBJ1-1; 7 bases align to TRBD1. After removal of 6 bases from V and 5 bases from J, the junction contained 6 bases not matched to a gene. The CDR3 runs to 13 residues. From germline, CDR1 is LGHDT and CDR2 YNNKEL (reference sequence). CDR3 loop: CASRPAGGTEAFF. The CDR3 DNA is TGTGCCAGCAGACCAGCAGGGGGGACTGAAGCTTTCTTT.

The chain is built from TRBV19 and TRBJ1-5, with D unresolved. The CDR3 sequence is 15 residues long. Germline values: CDR1 LNHDA, CDR2 SQIVND (reference sequence). V was shortened by 4 bases and J by 7 bases, with 17 bases between the two germline ends. CDR3 residues: CASSTSEWSYQPQHF. Here the CDR3 DNA reads TGTGCCAGTAGTACCTCCGAGTGGAGCTACCAGCCCCAGCATTTT.